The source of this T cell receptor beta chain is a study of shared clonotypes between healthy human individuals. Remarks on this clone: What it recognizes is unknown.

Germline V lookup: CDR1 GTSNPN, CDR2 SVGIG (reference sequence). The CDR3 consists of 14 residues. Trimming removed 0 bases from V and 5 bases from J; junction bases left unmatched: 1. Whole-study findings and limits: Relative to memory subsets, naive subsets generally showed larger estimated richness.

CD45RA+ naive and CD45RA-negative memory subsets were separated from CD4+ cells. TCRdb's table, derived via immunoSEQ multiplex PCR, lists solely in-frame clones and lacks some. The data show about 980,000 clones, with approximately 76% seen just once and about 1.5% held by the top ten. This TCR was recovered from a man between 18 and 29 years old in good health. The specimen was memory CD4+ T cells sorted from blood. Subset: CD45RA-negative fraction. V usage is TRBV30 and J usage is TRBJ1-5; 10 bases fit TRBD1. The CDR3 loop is CAWSVGTGDQPQHF. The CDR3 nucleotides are TGTGCCTGGAGTGTCGGGACAGGGGATCAGCCCCAGCATTTT.